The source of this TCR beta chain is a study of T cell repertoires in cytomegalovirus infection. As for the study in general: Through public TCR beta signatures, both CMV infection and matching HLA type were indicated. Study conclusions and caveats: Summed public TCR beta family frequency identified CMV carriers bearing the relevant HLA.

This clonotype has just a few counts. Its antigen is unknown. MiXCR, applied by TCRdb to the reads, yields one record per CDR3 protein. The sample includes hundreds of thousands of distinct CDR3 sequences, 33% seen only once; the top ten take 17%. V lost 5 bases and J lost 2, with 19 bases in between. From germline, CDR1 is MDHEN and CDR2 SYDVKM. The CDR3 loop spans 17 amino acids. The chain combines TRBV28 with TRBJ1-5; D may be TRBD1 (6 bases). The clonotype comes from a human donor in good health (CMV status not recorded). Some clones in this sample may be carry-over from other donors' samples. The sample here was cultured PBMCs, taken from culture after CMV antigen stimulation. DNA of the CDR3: TGTGCCAGCAGTCCCACCACAGGGTTGGGTGGCAATCAGCCCCAGCATTTT. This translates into CASSPTTGLGGNQPQHF.